This entry features one T cell receptor beta chain sequence. Germline V gives CDR1 LGHNA, CDR2 YSLEER. CDR3 length equals 19 residues. Trimming took 0 bases from V and 1 from J; bases not matched to a gene: 9. The data were produced by immunoSEQ multiplex PCR, yet TCRdb's version contains in-frame clones alone and is incomplete. The sample holds approximately 300,000 clones, around 92% seen once. These data belong to a study of blood T cell repertoires in COVID-19. Study at large: Spain, Italy and the United States supplied samples that represented acute and convalescent COVID-19.

Sequenced sample: peripheral blood. This TCR came from a young man who had recovered from COVID-19. The J gene is TRBJ2-2, the V gene TRBV4-3, with 9 bases fitting TRBD2. CDR3 in DNA: TGCGCCAGCAGCCAAGATCGAAGCGGGGGGCCGATGAACACCGGGGAGCTGTTTTTT. It specifies CASSQDRSGGPMNTGELFF.